This T cell receptor beta chain was recorded in a study of control samples from healthy donors and cancer patients. Only in-frame clones appear in the TCRdb table, and some are missing; sequencing was by immunoSEQ multiplex PCR. The sample yields over 150,000 clones, around 96% seen once. V lost 7 bases to trimming and J lost 2 bases, with 5 bases between them. The CDR3 consists of 11 residues. The germline V gene has CDR1 MDHEN and CDR2 SYDVKM. The sample consisted of blood. The chain uses TRBV28 and TRBJ1-1, with D hard to call. This TCR was recovered from a woman aged 25 to 39 in good health. CDR3 sequence reads: CASIENTEAFF. Here the CDR3 DNA reads TGTGCCAGCATAGAAAACACTGAAGCTTTCTTT.